The sample holds many counts of the clone carrying this T cell receptor beta chain. Its antigen remains unidentified. The CDR3 is 13 amino acids. Germline loops: CDR1 KGHSH, CDR2 LQKENI. V shed 8 bases and J shed 4 bases, with 12 bases lying between them. This entry is derived from a study of regulatory T cells in long-lasting Graves disease. The study's findings and limits: Persistent Graves' patients showed less TCR diversity than newly diagnosed patients showed. Possibly, accuracy suffered from the small sample size.

Time point noted: newly diagnosed GD, antithyroid drugs for less than 3 months. From PBMCs, RNA was extracted and then used to make the TCR library. Through Arm-PCR of CDR3 regions and iRepertoire HTBI primers, TCR beta libraries were built. Original data processing: Analysis of the samples identified 50 to 70 TRBV and 14 TRBJ segments. TCRdb fed the multiplex PCR reads into MiXCR, producing one record per CDR3 protein. TCRdb's processing, not the authors' own work, is the source of the V and J calls. Seen here are more than 450,000 distinct CDR3 sequences, around 12% observed once, and the top ten hold roughly 9.3%. These same records also appear under a second study, on T cells in Graves' hyperthyroidism and ophthalmopathy.

This receptor was identified in a woman younger than 45 with Graves disease. The rearrangement links TRBV18 to TRBJ1-5, with D possibly being TRBD1 (5 bases). Sequenced here: peripheral blood mononuclear cells (PBMCs), sampled at new diagnosis, from a patient treated with antithyroid drugs. CDR3 DNA: TGTGCCAGCAGTCCGGGACCTAATCAGCCCCAGCATTTT. Translation gives CASSPGPNQPQHF.